These 5 T cell receptor beta chains originate from one sample sequenced in a study of T cell responses to AZD1222 COVID-19 vaccine. Clones were sequenced by immunoSEQ multiplex PCR, and TCRdb holds only the in-frame ones, with some missing. This table has more than 100,000 clones, 88% appearing once. Sequenced here: peripheral blood, sampled on day 0 of AZD1222 vaccination. These receptors all stem from an adult in good health.

The chain joins TRBV6-2 or TRBV6-3 to TRBJ1-1; D is unclear. From germline, CDR1 is MNHEY and CDR2 SVGEGT. This CDR3 is built from 13 residues. Trimming shortened V by 6 bases and J by 1 base, and 9 bases separated the two germline ends. The CDR3 sequence: CASSFRENTEAFF. As DNA, the CDR3 is TGTGCCAGCAGCTTCCGGGAGAACACTGAAGCTTTCTTT.

The gene calls are TRBV12-3 or TRBV12-4 and TRBJ2-1, with TRBD2 as a possible D gene (5 bases). The length of the CDR3 is 12 residues. Trimming took off 4 bases at V and 9 bases at J, with 10 bases between the two ends. CDR3 bases: TGTGCCAGCAGTTCTCTACTAGGTGAGCAGTTCTTC. It specifies CASSSLLGEQFF.

The chain links TRBV7-3 to TRBJ1-2; D not resolved. This CDR3 is 15 amino acids long. Germline CDR1 is SGHTA and CDR2 is FQGTGA. V gave up 2 bases and J gave up 4 bases, with 14 bases separating them. CDR3 region: CASSLEGGRAYGYTF. For the CDR3, the DNA is TGTGCCAGCAGCTTAGAAGGAGGGAGGGCCTATGGCTACACCTTC.

The gene calls are TRBV4-3 and TRBJ1-2; D gene ambiguous. Germline V gene data show CDR1 as LGHNA and CDR2 as YSLEER. V lost 0 bases, J lost 4 bases, and 9 bases lay in between. The CDR3 loop spans 14 amino acids. The CDR3 is CASSQDSGGYGYTF. The DNA for the CDR3 is TGCGCCAGCAGCCAAGATTCGGGCGGCTATGGCTACACCTTC.

V usage is TRBV19 and J usage is TRBJ1-1; a possible D gene is TRBD1 (6 bases). V lost 7 bases and J lost 5, with 11 bases in between. The CDR3 covers 12 residues. From germline, CDR1 is LNHDA and CDR2 SQIVND (reference sequence). CDR3 nucleotides: TGTGCCAGTATTTCACAGGGAACTGAAGCTTTCTTT. Translated: CASISQGTEAFF.